This T cell receptor (beta chain) was identified during a study of post-analysis software for immune sequencing data. Study-level information: Relapsing-remitting, secondary progressive and progressive-relapsing forms of multiple sclerosis all featured among disease courses. Findings of the study overall: Comparison with controls showed significantly lower normalized Chao1 diversity in multiple sclerosis patients. Patients used about 5 TRBV segments, including TRBV5-6, TRBV5-1 and TRBV20-1, more often than controls. The F measure placed samples prepared in the same batch into strongly shared clusters.

A remark on this clonotype: Its antigen is as yet unknown.

The CDR3 is 14 amino acids. V was pared by 3 bases and J by 5 bases, with 10 bases between. Germline lookup yields CDR1 KGHDR and CDR2 SFDVKD. Incorporated into the TCR beta cDNA libraries were unique molecular identifiers, which served to reduce PCR and sequencing biases. From roughly 1 to 10 million T cells, around 500,000 cDNA molecules were obtained. TCRdb independently ran MiXCR on the PCR reads; one entry per CDR3 protein. The data contain hundreds of thousands of distinct CDR3 sequences, approximately 60% of them singletons. Sequenced input: blood. The clonotype originates from a girl aged 2-10 years with multiple sclerosis. J is TRBJ2-1 and V is TRBV24-1; TRBD1 or TRBD2 may be the D gene (5 bases each). The CDR3 bases are TGTGCCACCAGTGATGGGGACCCAAACAATGAGCAGTTCTTC. Its protein product is CATSDGDPNNEQFF.